Presented here are 24 T cell receptor beta chains from one specimen sequenced in a study of T cell responses to AZD1222 COVID-19 vaccine. Data came from immunoSEQ multiplex PCR; TCRdb stores just in-frame clones and leaves some out. Here the sample spans 66,000 or so clones, more than 65% being singletons. The starting material was peripheral blood, obtained on day 0 of MenACWY control vaccination. All receptors come from an adult in good health.

V is TRBV4-1 and J is TRBJ1-3; unclear D gene. The CDR3 contains 17 residues. CDR1 and CDR2 (germline): MGHRA, YSYEKL. Trimming cost V 0 bases and J 0 bases, with 12 bases left between them. CDR3 region: CASSQDRGPFSGNTIYF. CDR3 in DNA: TGCGCCAGCAGCCAAGATCGAGGGCCCTTCTCTGGAAACACCATATATTTT.

V is TRBV27 and J is TRBJ1-6, with 8 bases lining up with TRBD1. CDR1 and CDR2 from the germline V gene are MNHEY and SMNVEV (reference sequence). Trimming cost V 3 bases and J 10 bases; bases outside gene matches: 5. This CDR3 spans 14 amino acids. The DNA for the CDR3 is TGTGCCAGCAGTTTGGACAGGGTTGGGTCACCCCTCCACTTT. Protein product: CASSLDRVGSPLHF.

This CDR3 reads CASRSSGQLQNIQYF. CDR3 in DNA: TGTGCCAGCAGATCGTCCGGACAGCTCCAAAACATTCAGTACTTC. The chain has TRBV6-5 and TRBJ2-4; a weak D match, TRBD1 (6 bases). From germline, CDR1 is MNHEY and CDR2 SVGAGI. V was trimmed by 6 bases and J by 5 bases, leaving 17 bases between them. The CDR3 loop spans 15 amino acids.

The chain recombines TRBV15 with TRBJ2-7; no firm D call. The CDR3 contains 14 residues. Germline CDR1 and CDR2: LNHNV and YYDKDF (reference sequence). Trimming took 8 bases from V and 0 from J, leaving 14 bases between them. CDR3 coding DNA: TGTGCCACCTCCGGGCCGCTCGGCTCCTACGAGCAGTACTTC. This sequence encodes CATSGPLGSYEQYF.

This rearrangement joins TRBV7-8 to TRBJ1-4; TRBD1 might be the D (6 bases). Trimming shortened V by 0 bases and J by 5 bases, and 10 bases separated the two germline ends. The CDR3 totals 15 residues. The germline V gene has CDR1 SGHVS and CDR2 FQNEAQ. The CDR3 protein is CASSLATGSNEKLFF. CDR3 sequence (DNA): TGTGCCAGCAGCTTAGCGACAGGATCAAATGAAAAACTGTTTTTT. The whole variable domain, filled in from reference TRBV7-8 and TRBJ1-4, reads GAGVSQSPRYKVAKRGQDVALRCDPISGHVSLFWYQQALGQGPEFLTYFQNEAQLDKSGLPSDRFFAERPEGSVSTLKIQRTQQEDSAVYLCASSLATGSNEKLFFGSGTQLSVL.

This chain joins TRBV2 and TRBJ2-5; D is unresolved. Germline CDR1 and CDR2: SNHLY and FYNNEI. V lost 8 bases to trimming and J lost 3 bases, with 10 bases between them. The CDR3 is made up of 12 amino acids. For the CDR3, the DNA is TGTGCCAGCTCGGTGGCGGAAGAGACCCAGTACTTC. Translation: CASSVAEETQYF.

The chain uses TRBV7-9 and TRBJ1-1; D possibly corresponds to TRBD1 (6 bases). The CDR3 is 14 amino acids. The V and J ends lost 4 bases and 8 bases respectively, with 17 bases between them. The V gene's germline CDR1 is SEHNR and CDR2 FQNEAQ (reference sequence). The CDR3 protein is CASSSVESQGEAFF. CDR3 nucleotides: TGTGCCAGCAGCTCTGTAGAGTCGCAGGGGGAAGCTTTCTTT.

The rearrangement links TRBV27 to TRBJ1-5; no definite D call. Germline V gene lookup returns CDR1 MNHEY and CDR2 SMNVEV (reference sequence). The CDR3 has 13 amino acids. Trimming took 5 bases from V and 4 from J, leaving 9 bases between them. The CDR3 loop is CASSRTENQPQHF. CDR3 DNA: TGTGCCAGCAGTCGTACAGAGAATCAGCCCCAGCATTTT.

This clone was detected only a few times. The rearrangement joins TRBV6-5 to TRBJ2-7, with D possibly TRBD1 on 6 matching bases. Trimming cost V 5 bases and J 7 bases, with 15 bases left between them. Germline loops: CDR1 MNHEY, CDR2 SVGAGI. CDR3 length: 13 residues. Here the CDR3 DNA reads TGTGCCAGCAGTATGGGGATACAGGGAGAGCAGTACTTC. Its protein is CASSMGIQGEQYF.

The chain is built from TRBV2 and TRBJ1-2; 9 bases match TRBD1. Per the germline V gene, CDR1 is SNHLY and CDR2 is FYNNEI. J lost 4 bases, V lost 2 bases, and 2 bases had no gene match. The CDR3 length is 14 residues. CDR3 DNA: TGTGCCAGCAGTGAAAGGGACAGGGCCTATGGCTACACCTTC. Translated: CASSERDRAYGYTF.

The chain joins TRBV5-5 to TRBJ1-2; no clear D. The germline V gene has CDR1 SGHKS and CDR2 YYEKEE (reference sequence). This CDR3 spans 15 amino acids. Trimming stripped 4 bases from V and 2 bases from J, with 15 bases between. Here the CDR3 reads CASSIGRTENYGYTF. The CDR3 DNA sequence: TGTGCCAGCAGCATAGGACGGACGGAGAACTATGGCTACACCTTC.

The count of this clone is one. The rearrangement joins TRBV7-2 to TRBJ1-6; TRBD1 is a possible D gene (5 bases). CDR1 is SGHTA, CDR2 FQGNSA, per germline. The CDR3 runs to 14 residues. Deletions cut 1 base from V and 6 bases from J, with 7 bases between. CDR3 sequence (DNA): TGTGCCAGCAGCTTAGGACAGCCTAATTCACCCCTCCACTTT. Translating it yields CASSLGQPNSPLHF.

The J gene is TRBJ1-1, the V gene TRBV7-9; D not resolved. CDR3 length: 12 residues. V was pared by 4 bases and J by 4 bases, with 7 bases between. CDR1 SEHNR and CDR2 FQNEAQ come from the germline V gene (reference sequence). CDR3 nucleotide sequence: TGTGCCAGCAGCTCACCCGTCACTGAAGCTTTCTTT. Amino acids: CASSSPVTEAFF.

The V and J genes are TRBV7-2 and TRBJ2-2; 12 nucleotides align to TRBD2. Germline trimming cut 0 bases from V and 8 bases from J; bases unmatched to any gene: 7. This CDR3 region has 17 residues. Germline V gives CDR1 SGHTA, CDR2 FQGNSA. In DNA form, the CDR3 reads TGTGCCAGCAGCTTAGCGTTACTAGCGGGGGGTATTGGGGAGCTGTTTTTT. Translated: CASSLALLAGGIGELFF.

The chain is built from TRBV5-4 and TRBJ2-1, with 9 nucleotides matching TRBD2. Germline V lookup: CDR1 SGHNT, CDR2 YYREEE (reference sequence). The trim removed 4 bases at V and 6 bases at J, leaving 11 bases unmatched. The CDR3 sequence is 16 residues long. The CDR3 protein is CASSGGGASGTNEQFF. In DNA form, the CDR3 reads TGTGCCAGCAGCGGCGGGGGGGCTAGCGGGACCAATGAGCAGTTCTTC.

The chain recombines TRBV2 with TRBJ1-5, with 8 bases that match TRBD1. This CDR3 region has 15 residues. Germline V gene data show CDR1 as SNHLY and CDR2 as FYNNEI. The J segment lost 2 bases and the V segment lost 4 bases, leaving 4 bases of the junction unmatched. CDR3 residues: CASSVDRGGNQPQHF. CDR3 coding DNA: TGTGCCAGCAGTGTCGACAGGGGAGGCAATCAGCCCCAGCATTTT.

This chain links TRBV4-3 with TRBJ1-2, with 7 positions matching TRBD1. The CDR3 is made up of 13 amino acids. V lost 6 bases to trimming and J lost 7 bases; unmatched junction nucleotides: 8. Per the germline V gene, CDR1 is LGHNA and CDR2 is YSLEER. In nucleotides, the CDR3 is TGCGCCAGCAGTTCAAGGGGGCAGGTTGGCTACACCTTC. It specifies CASSSRGQVGYTF.

The V and J genes are TRBV5-8 and TRBJ2-2; 12 bases agree with TRBD2. Germline V CDR1 and CDR2: SGHTS, YDEGEE. The CDR3 covers 17 residues. The V gene end was trimmed by 4 bases and the J gene end by 3 bases; junction bases not matched to a gene: 7. Written as DNA, the CDR3 is TGTGCCAGCAGCGCCTCCGGGACTAGCGGGCACACCGGGGAGCTGTTTTTT. It yields the protein CASSASGTSGHTGELFF.

CDR3 region: CASSLGTRDTQYF. CDR3 DNA: TGTGCCAGCAGCCTTGGGACACGGGATACGCAGTATTTT. V usage is TRBV7-2 and J usage is TRBJ2-3, with a weak D call TRBD1 (6 bases). Germline assignment: CDR1 SGHTA and CDR2 FQGNSA. Deletions cut 5 bases from V and 6 bases from J, with 12 bases between. This CDR3 is 13 amino acids long.

Only one count was recorded for this clone. The chain has TRBV2 and TRBJ1-2; D gene ambiguous. CDR1 SNHLY and CDR2 FYNNEI come from the germline V gene. Trimming removed 4 bases from V and 4 bases from J, with 13 bases in between. The CDR3 consists of 14 residues. The CDR3 spells CASSGNDQSYGYTF. The CDR3 DNA follows: TGTGCCAGCAGTGGCAACGACCAAAGCTATGGCTACACCTTC.

The rearrangement uses TRBV5-1 and TRBJ1-4; 9 bases fit TRBD1. Trimming cost V 4 bases and J 6 bases; bases outside gene matches: 7. The germline V gene encodes CDR1 SGHRS and CDR2 YFSETQ. The CDR3 is 15 amino acids. CDR3 region: CASSPTGQGHEKLFF. The CDR3 nucleotides are TGCGCCAGCAGCCCCACGGGACAGGGACATGAAAAACTGTTTTTT.

The chain's CDR3 is CASSPRTGDNSPLHF. The DNA for the CDR3 is TGCGCCAGCAGCCCCCGGACAGGGGATAATTCACCCCTCCACTTT. The V gene is TRBV5-1, the J gene TRBJ1-6, with 9 bases lining up with TRBD1. The CDR3 is made up of 15 amino acids. Germline CDR1 reads SGHRS; CDR2 reads YFSETQ. Trimming cost V 4 bases and J 5 bases; bases outside gene matches: 4.

This rearrangement joins TRBV9 to TRBJ2-3; unclear D gene. The V and J ends lost 0 bases and 1 base respectively, with 12 bases between them. CDR3 length: 16 amino acids. Germline values: CDR1 SGDLS, CDR2 YYNGEE. CDR3: CASSVDNAVGTDTQYF. In DNA, the CDR3 is TGTGCCAGCAGCGTAGATAACGCCGTGGGCACAGATACGCAGTATTTT.

This clone was observed a handful of times. This sequence joins TRBV16 and TRBJ1-6; D gene uncertain. V lost 0 bases and J 7 bases, leaving 10 bases between the germline ends. Germline CDR1 is KGHSY and CDR2 is FQNENV. The length of the CDR3 is 15 residues. This CDR3 is CASSQSRAENSPLHF. For the CDR3, the DNA is TGTGCCAGCAGCCAATCACGGGCAGAAAATTCACCCCTCCACTTT.